This T cell receptor (beta chain) was profiled in a study of cytotoxic CD8 clonotypes in ibrutinib-treated CLL. Turning to the study itself: Included were 11 relapsed/refractory and 15 treatment-naive patients, of whom some 18 were IGHV unmutated. By median roughly 69 months, approximately twelve had progressed and approximately 15 stayed remitted; responses had been 2 complete and some 25 partial. Response samples were drawn at a median of around 12 months of treatment, range 6 to 36.

The germline V gene encodes CDR1 SGHRS and CDR2 YFSETQ. There are 14 residues in the CDR3. The junction had 5 bases not matched to a gene; V was cut back by 4 bases and J by 2 bases. Produced via immunoSEQ multiplex PCR; TCRdb's table is partial and in-frame only. The sample holds more than 70,000 clones, roughly 83% seen once. The sequence was collected from a human donor with chronic lymphocytic leukemia. V gene TRBV5-1 combines with J gene TRBJ2-7, with 8 positions matching TRBD1. This material consisted of PBMCs, taken after 12 months of ibrutinib treatment. The CDR3 DNA sequence: TGCGCCAGCAGCCCACAGGGGGTCCCCTACGAGCAGTACTTC. Protein sequence: CASSPQGVPYEQYF.